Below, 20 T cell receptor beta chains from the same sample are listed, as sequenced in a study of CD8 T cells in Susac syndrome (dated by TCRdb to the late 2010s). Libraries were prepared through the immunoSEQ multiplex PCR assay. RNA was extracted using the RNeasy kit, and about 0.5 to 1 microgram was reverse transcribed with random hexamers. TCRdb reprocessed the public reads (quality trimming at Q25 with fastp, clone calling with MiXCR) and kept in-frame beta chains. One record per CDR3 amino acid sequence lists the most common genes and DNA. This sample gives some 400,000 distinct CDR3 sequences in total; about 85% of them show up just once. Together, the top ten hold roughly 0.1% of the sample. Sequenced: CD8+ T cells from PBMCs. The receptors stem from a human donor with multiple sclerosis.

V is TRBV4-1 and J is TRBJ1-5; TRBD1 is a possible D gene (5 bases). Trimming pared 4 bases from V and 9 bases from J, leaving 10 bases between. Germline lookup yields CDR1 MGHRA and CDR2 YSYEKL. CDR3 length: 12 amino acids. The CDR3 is CASSRGAGPQHF. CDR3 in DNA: TGCGCCAGCAGCCGGGGCGCGGGGCCCCAGCATTTT.

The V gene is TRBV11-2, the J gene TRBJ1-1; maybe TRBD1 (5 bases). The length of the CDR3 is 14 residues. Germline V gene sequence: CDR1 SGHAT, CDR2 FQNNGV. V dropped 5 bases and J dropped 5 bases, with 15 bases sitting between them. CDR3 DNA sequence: TGTGCCAGCAGCGAAGGAACGGGGGGTACTGAAGCTTTCTTT. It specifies CASSEGTGGTEAFF.

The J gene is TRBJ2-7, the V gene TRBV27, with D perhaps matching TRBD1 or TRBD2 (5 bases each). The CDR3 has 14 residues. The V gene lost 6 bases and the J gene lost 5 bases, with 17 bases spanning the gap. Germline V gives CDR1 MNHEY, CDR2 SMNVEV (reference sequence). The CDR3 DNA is TGTGCCAGCAGCCGCCGAGGGGATCAAGACGAGCAGTACTTC. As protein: CASSRRGDQDEQYF.

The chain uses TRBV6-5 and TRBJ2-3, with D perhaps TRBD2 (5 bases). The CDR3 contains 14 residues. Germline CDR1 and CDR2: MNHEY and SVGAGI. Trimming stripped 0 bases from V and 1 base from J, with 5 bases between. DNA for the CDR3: TGTGCCAGCAGTTACTCTAGCGGCACAGATACGCAGTATTTT. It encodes CASSYSSGTDTQYF.

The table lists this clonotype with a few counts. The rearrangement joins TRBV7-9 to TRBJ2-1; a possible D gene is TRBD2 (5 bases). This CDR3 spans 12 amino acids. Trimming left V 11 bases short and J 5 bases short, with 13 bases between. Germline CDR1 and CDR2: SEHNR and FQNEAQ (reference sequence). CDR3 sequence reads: CAEQRMNNEQFF. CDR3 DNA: TGTGCCGAACAGCGGATGAACAATGAGCAGTTCTTC.

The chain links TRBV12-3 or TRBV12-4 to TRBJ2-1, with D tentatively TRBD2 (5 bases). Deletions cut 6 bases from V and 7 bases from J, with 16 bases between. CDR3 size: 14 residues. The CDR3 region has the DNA TGTGCCAGCAGACCACACTCACTAGGAAATGAGCAGTTCTTC. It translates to CASRPHSLGNEQFF.

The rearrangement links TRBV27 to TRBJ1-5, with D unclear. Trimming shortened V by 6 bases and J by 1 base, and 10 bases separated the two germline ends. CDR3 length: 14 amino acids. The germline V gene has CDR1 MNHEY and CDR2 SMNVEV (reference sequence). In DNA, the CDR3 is TGTGCCAGCAGCTGGGGTATGAGCAATCAGCCCCAGCATTTT. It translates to CASSWGMSNQPQHF.

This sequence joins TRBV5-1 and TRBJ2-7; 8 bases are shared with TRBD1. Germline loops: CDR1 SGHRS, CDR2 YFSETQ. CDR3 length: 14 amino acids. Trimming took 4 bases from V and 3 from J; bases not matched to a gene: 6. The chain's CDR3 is CASSRGTGSYEQYF. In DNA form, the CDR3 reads TGCGCCAGCAGCAGAGGGACAGGTAGCTACGAGCAGTACTTC.

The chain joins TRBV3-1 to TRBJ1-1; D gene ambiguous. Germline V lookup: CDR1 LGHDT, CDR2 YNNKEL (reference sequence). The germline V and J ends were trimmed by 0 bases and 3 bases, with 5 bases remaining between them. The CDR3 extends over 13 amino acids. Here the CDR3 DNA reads TGTGCCAGCAGCCAAGACATATACACTGAAGCTTTCTTT. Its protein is CASSQDIYTEAFF.

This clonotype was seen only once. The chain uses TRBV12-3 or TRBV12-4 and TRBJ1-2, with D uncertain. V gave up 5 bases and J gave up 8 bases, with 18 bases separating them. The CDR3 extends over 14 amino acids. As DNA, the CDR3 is TGTGCCAGCAGTCCACTAGACTCCGGCGGCGGCTACACCTTC. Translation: CASSPLDSGGGYTF.

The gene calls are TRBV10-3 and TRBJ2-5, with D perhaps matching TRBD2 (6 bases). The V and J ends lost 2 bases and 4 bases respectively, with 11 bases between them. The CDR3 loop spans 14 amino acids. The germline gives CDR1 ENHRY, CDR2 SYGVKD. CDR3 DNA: TGTGCCATCAGTGAGATAGTGGGGGGAGAGACCCAGTACTTC. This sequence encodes CAISEIVGGETQYF.

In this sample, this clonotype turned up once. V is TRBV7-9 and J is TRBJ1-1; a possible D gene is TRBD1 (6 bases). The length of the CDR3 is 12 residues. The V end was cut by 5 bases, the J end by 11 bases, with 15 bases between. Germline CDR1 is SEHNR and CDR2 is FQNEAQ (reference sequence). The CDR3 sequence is CASSPGEVTAFF. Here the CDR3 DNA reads TGTGCCAGCAGCCCAGGGGAAGTGACGGCTTTCTTT.

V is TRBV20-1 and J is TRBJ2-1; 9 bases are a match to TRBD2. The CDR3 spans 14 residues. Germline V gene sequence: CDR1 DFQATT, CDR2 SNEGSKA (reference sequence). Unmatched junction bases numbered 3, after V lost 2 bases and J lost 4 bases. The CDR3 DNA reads TGCAGTGCTAGAATGGCGGGGGGGTACAATGAGCAGTTCTTC. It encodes CSARMAGGYNEQFF.

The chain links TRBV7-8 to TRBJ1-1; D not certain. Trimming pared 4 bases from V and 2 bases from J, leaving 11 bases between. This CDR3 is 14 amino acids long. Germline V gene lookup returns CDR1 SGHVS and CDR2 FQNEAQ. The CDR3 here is CASSSSDGNTEAFF. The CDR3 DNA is TGTGCCAGCAGCTCCTCAGACGGAAACACTGAAGCTTTCTTT.

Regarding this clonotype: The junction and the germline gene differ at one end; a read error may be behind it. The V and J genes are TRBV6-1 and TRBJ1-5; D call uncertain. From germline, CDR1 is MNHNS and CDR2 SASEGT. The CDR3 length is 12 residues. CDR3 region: CASSDKPLPDDF. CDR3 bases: TGTGCCAGCAGTGACAAGCCCCTTCCTGACGATTTT.

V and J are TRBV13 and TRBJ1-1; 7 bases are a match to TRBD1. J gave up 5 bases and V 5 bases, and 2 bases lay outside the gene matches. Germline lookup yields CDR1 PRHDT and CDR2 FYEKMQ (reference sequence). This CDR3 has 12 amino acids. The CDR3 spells CASSPGQTEAFF. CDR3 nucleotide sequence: TGTGCCAGCAGCCCGGGACAGACTGAAGCTTTCTTT.

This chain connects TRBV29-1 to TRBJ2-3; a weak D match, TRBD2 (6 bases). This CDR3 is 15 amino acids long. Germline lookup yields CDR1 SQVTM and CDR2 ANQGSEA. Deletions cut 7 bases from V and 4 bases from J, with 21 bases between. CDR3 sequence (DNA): TGCAGCGCCCGGGACTCTCCTCCGGCGGCAGATACGCAGTATTTT. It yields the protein CSARDSPPAADTQYF.

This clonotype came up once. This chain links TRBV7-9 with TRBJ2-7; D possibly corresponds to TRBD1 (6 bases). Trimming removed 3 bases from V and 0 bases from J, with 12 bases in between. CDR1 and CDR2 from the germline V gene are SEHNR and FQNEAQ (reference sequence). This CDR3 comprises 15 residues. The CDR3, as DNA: TGTGCCAGCAGCTTGGGACACTCAAACTCCTACGAGCAGTACTTC. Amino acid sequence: CASSLGHSNSYEQYF. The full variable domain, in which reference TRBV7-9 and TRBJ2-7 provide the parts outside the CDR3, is DTGVSQNPRHKITKRGQNVTFRCDPISEHNRLYWYRQTLGQGPEFLTYFQNEAQLEKSRLLSDRFSAERPKGSFSTLEIQRTEQGDSAMYLCASSLGHSNSYEQYFGPGTRLTVT.

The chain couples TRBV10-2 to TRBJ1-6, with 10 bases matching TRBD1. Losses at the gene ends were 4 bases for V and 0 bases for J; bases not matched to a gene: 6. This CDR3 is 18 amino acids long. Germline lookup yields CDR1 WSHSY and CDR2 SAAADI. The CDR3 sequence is CASSGGQGRVSYNSPLHF. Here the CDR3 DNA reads TGCGCCAGCAGTGGGGGACAGGGGCGAGTCTCCTATAATTCACCCCTCCACTTT.

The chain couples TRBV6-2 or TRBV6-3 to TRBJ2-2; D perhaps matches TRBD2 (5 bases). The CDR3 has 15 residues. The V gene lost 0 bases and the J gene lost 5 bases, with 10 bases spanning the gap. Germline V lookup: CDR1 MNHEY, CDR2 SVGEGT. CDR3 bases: TGTGCCAGCAGTTACTCGTTTCCGGGAACCGGGGAGCTGTTTTTT. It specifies CASSYSFPGTGELFF.